This T cell receptor beta chain derives from a study of T cells after somatic rescue of genetic block. Assay used: immunoSEQ multiplex PCR; TCRdb lists only in-frame clones, some missing. This table has 14,000 to 15,000 clones, 72% appearing once. V lost 2 bases and J lost 0, with 14 bases in between. CDR1 MNHEY and CDR2 SVGAGI come from the germline V gene. The CDR3 is 16 amino acids. The receptor was isolated from a boy younger than 18. The sample was peripheral blood mononuclear cells (PBMCs). The chain couples TRBV6-5 to TRBJ2-7; tentatively, D is TRBD1 (5 bases). CDR3 nucleotide sequence: TGTGCCAGCAGTTACCCAGAACAGGTTGGCTCCTACGAGCAGTACTTC. It specifies CASSYPEQVGSYEQYF.